This T cell receptor (beta chain) was documented in a study of neurological immune-mediated disorders. General study results and limits: No CDR3 amino acid sequences were shared by expanded clones across subjects, suggesting private repertoires in all groups.

The cDNA was generated through 5'RACE incorporating 10-nucleotide random UMIs. TCRdb processed the 5' RACE reads anew with MiXCR; each CDR3 protein has one entry. The sample comprises more than 15,000 distinct CDR3 sequences, around 3.4% of which are singletons, and roughly a fifth rests with the top ten. This clonotype has ten or more counts. Its target is unknown. This TCR derives from a woman in her thirties or forties in good health. Sequenced sample: CD8+ T cells from blood.

CDR3 coding DNA: TGCAGCGTTGAAGCAGGGACCCCATACGAGCAGTACTTC. This translates into CSVEAGTPYEQYF. The J gene is TRBJ2-7, the V gene TRBV29-1; D may correspond to TRBD1 or TRBD2 (5 bases each). Germline CDR1 is SQVTM and CDR2 is ANQGSEA. V lost 1 base to trimming and J lost 4 bases, with 11 bases between them. This CDR3 is built from 13 residues.